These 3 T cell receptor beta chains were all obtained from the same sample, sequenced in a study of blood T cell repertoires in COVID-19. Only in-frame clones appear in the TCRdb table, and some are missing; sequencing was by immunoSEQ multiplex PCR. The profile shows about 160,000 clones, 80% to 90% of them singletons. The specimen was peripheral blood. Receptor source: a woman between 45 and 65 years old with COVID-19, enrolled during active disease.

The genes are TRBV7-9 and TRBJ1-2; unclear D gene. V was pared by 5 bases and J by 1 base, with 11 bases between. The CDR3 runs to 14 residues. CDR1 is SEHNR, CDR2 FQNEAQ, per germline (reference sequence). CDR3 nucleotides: TGTGCCAGCAGCCCGTTCGCGGTTAACTATGGCTACACCTTC. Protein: CASSPFAVNYGYTF.

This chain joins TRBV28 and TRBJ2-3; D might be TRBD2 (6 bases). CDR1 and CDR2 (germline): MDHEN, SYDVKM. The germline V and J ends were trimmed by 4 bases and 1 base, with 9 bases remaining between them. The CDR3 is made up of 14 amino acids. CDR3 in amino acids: CASSSSGGTDTQYF. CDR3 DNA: TGTGCCAGCAGTTCCTCGGGGGGCACAGATACGCAGTATTTT.

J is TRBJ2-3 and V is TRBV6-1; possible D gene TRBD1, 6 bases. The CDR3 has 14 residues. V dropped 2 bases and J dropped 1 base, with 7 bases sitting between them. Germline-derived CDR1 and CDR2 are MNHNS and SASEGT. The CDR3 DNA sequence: TGTGCCAGCAGTGAAAACAGGGGCACAGATACGCAGTATTTT. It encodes CASSENRGTDTQYF.